This TCR beta chain derives from a study of T-cell memory formation after mild COVID-19. There are a few counts of this clonotype. Its antigen is not identified. Findings and caveats of the study: CD4+ contracting clones lay mainly in CM and EM, CD8+ ones in EMRA.

One entry per CDR3 protein, called by TCRdb with MiXCR from the 5' RACE reads. The data hold under 450,000 distinct CDR3 sequences, with approximately 15% observed a single time. The sequenced sample consisted of PBMCs or a T cell subset sorted from them (not recorded which). The clonotype was recovered from a man younger than 30 who had mild COVID-19 (a few samples of this study predate the infection). Cell type and time point are not known.

CDR3 nucleotide sequence: TGCGCCAGCAGCCATGGGGAAGCGGTGGCGAGGAGAGAGACCCAGTACTTC. Translation gives CASSHGEAVARRETQYF. The chain recombines TRBV4-1 with TRBJ2-5; the D gene is possibly TRBD2 (5 bases). V lost 3 bases to trimming and J lost 4 bases, with 21 bases between them. In germline, CDR1 is MGHRA, CDR2 YSYEKL. The CDR3 has 17 amino acids.